The next 27 T cell receptor beta chains were all read from a single sample in a study of T cells in tumors after PD-1 blockade. Only in-frame clones appear in the TCRdb table, and some are missing; sequencing was by immunoSEQ multiplex PCR. The sample has tens of thousands of clones, more than 70% seen once; the top ten hold approximately 16%. This material consisted of PBMCs, taken before anti-PD-1 treatment. The source of these receptors is a human donor with basal cell carcinoma.

V is TRBV27 and J is TRBJ1-6; 9 bases fit TRBD1. The germline V gene encodes CDR1 MNHEY and CDR2 SMNVEV (reference sequence). Trimming removed 5 bases from V and 10 bases from J; junction bases left unmatched: 9. The CDR3 contains 15 residues. CDR3 sequence (DNA): TGTGCCAGCAGTCCCTGGGACAGGGCACGCTCACCCCTCCACTTT. This sequence encodes CASSPWDRARSPLHF.

CDR3 nucleotides: TGTGCCAGTTCAAACCCCTCAACGAACACTGAAGCTTTCTTT. Translation: CASSNPSTNTEAFF. V is TRBV19 and J is TRBJ1-1; D call uncertain. V was trimmed by 8 bases and J by 1 base, leaving 14 bases between them. This CDR3 comprises 14 residues. Germline lookup yields CDR1 LNHDA and CDR2 SQIVND (reference sequence).

The genes are TRBV28 and TRBJ1-2; 7 bases are a match to TRBD1. Trimming at V came to 5 bases and at J to 8 bases, leaving 14 bases not matched to a gene. The CDR3 spans 15 residues. Germline CDR1 and CDR2: MDHEN and SYDVKM. In nucleotides, the CDR3 is TGTGCCAGCAGTGGCCTATCGGACAGGTGGGGAGGCTACACCTTC. Encoded protein: CASSGLSDRWGGYTF.

The chain combines TRBV6-5 with TRBJ2-7, with D possibly matching TRBD2 (6 bases). Trimming left V 7 bases short and J 5 bases short, with 21 bases between. This CDR3 spans 15 amino acids. The germline V gene has CDR1 MNHEY and CDR2 SVGAGI. The CDR3 sequence is CASMGGRRGRNEQYF. CDR3 nucleotide sequence: TGTGCCAGCATGGGTGGGAGGCGCGGACGTAACGAGCAGTACTTC.

This clone appeared a single time. The gene calls are TRBV2 and TRBJ2-3; 9 nucleotides agree with TRBD1. Trimming took 6 bases from V and 3 from J; bases not matched to a gene: 7. Germline-derived CDR1 and CDR2 are SNHLY and FYNNEI. This CDR3 spans 15 amino acids. This CDR3 is CASRGTGKGTDTQYF. As DNA, the CDR3 is TGTGCCAGCAGGGGGACAGGGAAGGGGACAGATACGCAGTATTTT.

This sequence joins TRBV19 and TRBJ1-1, with D tentatively TRBD1 (6 bases). V was shortened by 6 bases and J by 0 bases, with 11 bases between the two germline ends. The CDR3 is 14 residues long. Germline assignment: CDR1 LNHDA and CDR2 SQIVND (reference sequence). The CDR3 coding sequence is TGTGCCAGTAGCGTGGGGGGCCTGAACACTGAAGCTTTCTTT. Its protein product is CASSVGGLNTEAFF.

V is TRBV5-4 and J is TRBJ2-4; D might be TRBD1 (6 bases). Germline assignment: CDR1 SGHNT and CDR2 YYREEE (reference sequence). Trimming pared 4 bases from V and 0 bases from J, leaving 14 bases between. CDR3 length: 16 residues. The CDR3 sequence is CASSPDRSLAKNIQYF. The CDR3 DNA follows: TGTGCCAGCAGCCCGGACAGATCCCTAGCCAAAAACATTCAGTACTTC. Supplemented by reference TRBV5-4 and TRBJ2-4, the full variable domain reads ETGVTQSPTHLIKTRGQQVTLRCSSQSGHNTVSWYQQALGQGPQFIFQYYREEENGRGNFPPRFSGLQFPNYSSELNVNALELDDSALYLCASSPDRSLAKNIQYFGAGTRLSVL.

The chain joins TRBV9 to TRBJ2-1; TRBD2 aligns across 15 bases. Germline values: CDR1 SGDLS, CDR2 YYNGEE. The V and J ends lost 3 bases and 6 bases, in that order; junction bases with no gene match: 10. The CDR3 runs to 18 residues. The CDR3 DNA follows: TGTGCCAGCAGCGCCTCCGGGACTAGCGGGGGGTCGGCCAATGAGCAGTTCTTC. Translating gives CASSASGTSGGSANEQFF.

V is TRBV2 and J is TRBJ2-1, with 8 bases identical to TRBD1. The CDR3 extends over 15 amino acids. Looked up from germline, CDR1 is SNHLY and CDR2 is FYNNEI. The ends lost 6 bases at V and 3 bases at J; junction bases unmatched: 7. The CDR3 nucleotides are TGTGCCAGCAGCGTTGACAGGGGAGGCTACAATGAGCAGTTCTTC. Its protein is CASSVDRGGYNEQFF.

CDR3 sequence reads: CASSNRVGGYTF. For the CDR3, the DNA is TGTGCCAGCAGTAACAGGGTCGGTGGCTACACCTTC. This chain links TRBV12-3 or TRBV12-4 with TRBJ1-2; perhaps TRBD1 as D (6 bases). CDR3 length equals 12 residues. Deletions cut 5 bases from V and 7 bases from J, with 11 bases between.

The chain couples TRBV11-3 to TRBJ2-1; 9 positions agree with TRBD1. Trimming took 4 bases from V and 7 from J; bases not matched to a gene: 8. This CDR3 is 15 amino acids long. Germline values: CDR1 SGHNT, CDR2 YENEEA. CDR3 DNA sequence: TGTGCCAGCAGCTCACGGGACAGGGAAGTAAATGAGCAGTTCTTC. Encoded protein: CASSSRDREVNEQFF.

The chain is built from TRBV28 and TRBJ1-2; a possible D gene is TRBD1 (5 bases). The CDR3 extends over 17 amino acids. Germline lookup yields CDR1 MDHEN and CDR2 SYDVKM. V dropped 4 bases and J dropped 0 bases, with 18 bases sitting between them. CDR3: CASSSSTTGQANYGYTF. The CDR3 DNA reads TGTGCCAGCAGTTCTTCCACAACCGGACAAGCTAACTATGGCTACACCTTC.

The chain employs TRBV18 and TRBJ1-4; D gene unclear. CDR3 length equals 14 residues. Deletions cut 4 bases from V and 0 bases from J, with 6 bases between. The germline V gene has CDR1 KGHSH and CDR2 LQKENI. The CDR3: CASSQSTTNEKLFF. CDR3 in DNA: TGTGCCAGCTCACAGAGTACAACTAATGAAAAACTGTTTTTT. Filled out from reference TRBV18 and TRBJ1-4, the complete variable domain reads NAGVMQNPRHLVRRRGQEARLRCSPMKGHSHVYWYRQLPEEGLKFMVYLQKENIIDESGMPKERFSAEFPKEGPSILRIQQVVRGDSAAYFCASSQSTTNEKLFFGSGTQLSVL.

The rearrangement uses TRBV19 and TRBJ2-3, with D tentatively TRBD2 (5 bases). The V end was cut by 4 bases, the J end by 2 bases, with 19 bases between. In germline, CDR1 is LNHDA, CDR2 SQIVND (reference sequence). The CDR3 runs 17 residues. CDR3 in DNA: TGTGCCAGTAGTAGAATGTTGTGGCGGGTACCCACAGATACGCAGTATTTT. Translating it yields CASSRMLWRVPTDTQYF.

Only a few counts were recorded for this clone. The rearrangement links TRBV19 to TRBJ1-3, with 7 nucleotides matching TRBD1. Germline trimming cut 5 bases from V and 2 bases from J; bases unmatched to any gene: 6. The germline V gene encodes CDR1 LNHDA and CDR2 SQIVND (reference sequence). This CDR3 is built from 15 residues. This CDR3 reads CASSGQGEAGNTIYF. DNA of the CDR3: TGTGCCAGTAGTGGCCAGGGGGAAGCTGGAAACACCATATATTTT.

A word on this clone: At one boundary the junction diverges from the germline segment, which might be a read error. This rearrangement joins TRBV12-3 or TRBV12-4 to TRBJ2-4; 10 positions match TRBD1. The CDR3 covers 13 residues. The CDR3 region is CASSLARDRGLRF. CDR3 nucleotides: TGTGCCAGCAGTTTAGCCAGGGACAGGGGCCTACGCTTC.

J is TRBJ2-7 and V is TRBV5-5; possible D gene TRBD2, 6 bases. From germline, CDR1 is SGHKS and CDR2 YYEKEE (reference sequence). The CDR3 extends over 15 amino acids. V shed 0 bases and J shed 2 bases, with 12 bases lying between them. The CDR3 bases are TGTGCCAGCAGCTTGGAGATGGGCGGGACCTACGAGCAGTACTTC. It encodes CASSLEMGGTYEQYF.

The chain has TRBV30 and TRBJ1-5, with a possible D match to TRBD1 (6 bases). Germline CDR1 and CDR2: GTSNPN and SVGIG (reference sequence). The V gene lost 3 bases and the J gene lost 2 bases, with 8 bases spanning the gap. The CDR3 is 13 amino acids. CDR3 sequence reads: CAWRDSGNQPQHF. The CDR3 nucleotides read TGTGCCTGGAGGGACAGCGGCAATCAGCCCCAGCATTTT.

The rearrangement uses TRBV3-1 (or the pseudogene TRBV3-2) and TRBJ2-1; D remains unclear. The V end was cut by 1 base, the J end by 3 bases, with 10 bases between. The CDR3 is 15 residues long. Germline lookup yields CDR1 LGHDT and CDR2 YNNKEL (reference sequence). The CDR3 spells CASSQVSRSYNEQFF. In DNA, the CDR3 is TGTGCCAGCAGCCAAGTTTCCCGGAGCTACAATGAGCAGTTCTTC.

This clone was seen a few times. The rearrangement links TRBV12-3 or TRBV12-4 to TRBJ1-1; no clear D. The CDR3 is 13 residues long. Trimming pared 3 bases from V and 0 bases from J, leaving 5 bases between. CDR3 nucleotides: TGTGCCAGCAGTTTTTCGGTGAACACTGAAGCTTTCTTT. This sequence encodes CASSFSVNTEAFF.

This chain joins TRBV29-1 and TRBJ2-1, with 8 positions matching TRBD1. V lost 6 bases to trimming and J lost 6 bases; unmatched junction nucleotides: 1. The CDR3 contains 11 residues. The germline gives CDR1 SQVTM, CDR2 ANQGSEA. The CDR3 loop is CSVGQANEQFF. DNA of the CDR3: TGCAGCGTGGGACAGGCCAATGAGCAGTTCTTC.

The chain has TRBV28 and TRBJ1-2, with unresolved D. Trimming took 6 bases from V and 4 from J, leaving 15 bases between them. Germline CDR1 and CDR2: MDHEN and SYDVKM. This CDR3 region has 14 residues. The CDR3 nucleotides are TGTGCCAGCAGACCCCACATGGAGGTCTATGGCTACACCTTC. Translating it yields CASRPHMEVYGYTF.

The gene calls are TRBV5-1 and TRBJ2-7, with D maybe TRBD2 (6 bases). Trimming left V 0 bases short and J 0 bases short, with 7 bases between. The CDR3 runs 14 residues. The germline CDR1 and CDR2 sequences are SGHRS and YFSETQ. The CDR3 bases are TGCGCCAGCAGCTTGGGGGGGGACTCCTACGAGCAGTACTTC. Translation gives CASSLGGDSYEQYF.

The gene calls are TRBV6-5 and TRBJ2-7; TRBD1 might be the D (5 bases). Germline assignment: CDR1 MNHEY and CDR2 SVGAGI. Trimming stripped 6 bases from V and 1 base from J, with 7 bases between. The CDR3 loop spans 12 amino acids. The CDR3 nucleotides read TGTGCCAGCAGCACAGGATCCTACGAGCAGTACTTC. Translated, it gives CASSTGSYEQYF.

A word on this clone: This CDR3 is also generated by other DNA sequences in the sample. The rearrangement links TRBV28 to TRBJ1-3; 8 bases fit TRBD1. Germline V gives CDR1 MDHEN, CDR2 SYDVKM. The CDR3 is made up of 15 amino acids. Trimming removed 5 bases from V and 2 bases from J; junction bases left unmatched: 5. CDR3 sequence (DNA): TGTGCCAGCAGTCCCCCGACAGGGGCTGGAAACACCATATATTTT. Translated: CASSPPTGAGNTIYF.

The chain links TRBV6-5 to TRBJ1-5; D remains ambiguous. This CDR3 is built from 14 residues. V was clipped by 7 bases and J by 3 bases, with 13 bases between them. Germline assignment: CDR1 MNHEY and CDR2 SVGAGI. The CDR3 DNA follows: TGTGCCAGCACAGACACAAGGAACAATCAGCCCCAGCATTTT. Translated: CASTDTRNNQPQHF.

This clone was counted once. The V call is TRBV9, the J call TRBJ2-7; a possible D gene is TRBD1 (5 bases). Germline CDR1 SGDLS, CDR2 YYNGEE. V was clipped by 1 base and J by 3 bases, with 11 bases between them. CDR3 length: 14 amino acids. CDR3 sequence (DNA): TGTGCCAGCAGCGTAACAGGAACCTACTACGAGCAGTACTTC. It specifies CASSVTGTYYEQYF.